Below are 18 T cell receptor beta chains sequenced from a single sample in a study of Graves' ophthalmopathy and Graves' hyperthyroidism. RNA served as the template for amplifying TCR beta CDR3 regions. The library came from an HTBI-primed first-round RT-PCR and a second-round multiplex PCR. MiXCR, run by TCRdb on the multiplex PCR reads, gives a single entry per CDR3 protein. The data hold 400,000 to 500,000 distinct CDR3 sequences, with roughly 21% observed a single time. The sample consisted of peripheral blood. These receptor sequences come from a woman between 18 and 30 years old with stable Graves' hyperthyroidism.

This clonotype has a handful of counts. The chain couples TRBV28 to TRBJ2-5; TRBD2 is a possible D gene (7 bases). This CDR3 comprises 17 residues. CDR1 MDHEN and CDR2 SYDVKM come from the germline V gene. Trimming pared 5 bases from V and 7 bases from J, leaving 26 bases between. The CDR3 nucleotides are TGTGCCAGCAGTCCCCCCGTGGGGGGGCCATGGGGAGGGACCCAGTACTTC. It encodes CASSPPVGGPWGGTQYF.

The V call is TRBV28, the J call TRBJ1-1, with D perhaps TRBD1 (6 bases). This CDR3 has 16 amino acids. Between the trimmed V and J ends, which lost 6 bases and 2 bases, there was a span of 19 bases. Germline CDR1 MDHEN, CDR2 SYDVKM. CDR3 bases: TGTGCCAGCAGCTTCGGTTTGGGGGGCGGAAACACTGAAGCTTTCTTT. Protein product: CASSFGLGGGNTEAFF.

This clonotype was detected only a few times. The gene calls are TRBV6-5 and TRBJ2-2; 7 nucleotides line up with TRBD2. The CDR3 covers 16 residues. J lost 5 bases, V lost 0 bases, and 6 bases had no gene match. Germline lookup yields CDR1 MNHEY and CDR2 SVGAGI. CDR3 in DNA: TGTGCCAGCAGTTACTCCTCGACTAGCTGGACCGGGGAGCTGTTTTTT. Translated, it gives CASSYSSTSWTGELFF.

This clonotype was recorded many times. This chain connects TRBV2 to TRBJ2-5; the D gene is possibly TRBD2 (6 bases). With 4 bases removed from V and 2 bases from J, the gap between germline ends came to 14 bases. Germline CDR1 SNHLY, CDR2 FYNNEI. This CDR3 spans 15 amino acids. As DNA, the CDR3 is TGTGCCAGCAGTGCCGAGCTAGCGTCTCAAGAGACCCAGTACTTC. It codes for CASSAELASQETQYF. The variable domain in full, with the rest retrieved from reference TRBV2 and TRBJ2-5, is EPEVTQTPSHQVTQMGQEVILRCVPISNHLYFYWYRQILGQKVEFLVSFYNNEISEKSEIFDDQFSVERPDGSNFTLKIRSTKLEDSAMYFCASSAELASQETQYFGPGTRLLVL.

V usage is TRBV6-2 or TRBV6-3 and J usage is TRBJ1-1; D not certain. V lost 0 bases and J lost 1, with 21 bases in between. The V gene's germline CDR1 is MNHEY and CDR2 SVGEGT. This CDR3 contains 19 residues. CDR3 sequence: CASSYSIRASAKKNTEAFF. Written as DNA, the CDR3 is TGTGCCAGCAGTTACTCTATCCGAGCCAGCGCCAAAAAGAACACTGAAGCTTTCTTT.

At least ten counts were recorded for this clonotype. The CDR3 nucleotides read TGTGCCACCAGTGATTCGACAGGGACCTATGGCTACACCTTC. This encodes CATSDSTGTYGYTF. The chain uses TRBV24-1 and TRBJ1-2; the match to TRBD1 covers 7 bases. Trimming at V came to 2 bases and at J to 4 bases, leaving 3 bases not matched to a gene. The germline V gene encodes CDR1 KGHDR and CDR2 SFDVKD. The CDR3 sequence is 14 residues long.

This clonotype showed up many times. In DNA form, the CDR3 reads TGTGCCAGCAGCCAAGGGACCCTCCCCAATCAGCCCCAGCATTTT. This gives the protein CASSQGTLPNQPQHF. The rearrangement uses TRBV3-1 and TRBJ1-5, with D hard to call. Per germline, CDR1 LGHDT and CDR2 YNNKEL (reference sequence). The V end lost 1 base, the J end lost 3 bases, and 10 bases lay between the germline ends. This CDR3 has 15 amino acids.

This clonotype was found many times. The rearrangement joins TRBV12-3 or TRBV12-4 to TRBJ2-7; 8 nucleotides align to TRBD2. This CDR3 contains 14 residues. V trimming: 5 bases; J trimming: 3 bases; junction bases outside the gene matches: 6. CDR3 loop: CASSAGTRYYEQYF. For the CDR3, the DNA is TGTGCCAGCAGTGCCGGGACTAGATACTACGAGCAGTACTTC.

In its sample, this clonotype was seen many times. DNA of the CDR3: TGTGCCAGCAGCTTAAGAGGGGGCGGCTCTAATTCACCCCTCCACTTT. Encoded protein: CASSLRGGGSNSPLHF. The chain is built from TRBV7-3 and TRBJ1-6, with TRBD1 identical over 7 bases. In germline, CDR1 is SGHTA, CDR2 FQGTGA. The CDR3 is 16 amino acids. The trim removed 1 base at V and 6 bases at J, leaving 6 bases unmatched.

Ten or more counts support this clonotype. The chain joins TRBV7-2 to TRBJ1-6; unclear D gene. Germline assignment: CDR1 SGHTA and CDR2 FQGNSA. V was trimmed by 2 bases and J by 9 bases, leaving 8 bases between them. This CDR3 contains 13 residues. The CDR3 spells CASSLRVFSPLHF. The CDR3 nucleotides read TGTGCCAGCAGCTTAAGGGTTTTTTCACCCCTCCACTTT.

This clonotype has just one count. The chain joins TRBV12-3 or TRBV12-4 to TRBJ1-1; D may be TRBD1 (6 bases). CDR3 length equals 13 residues. Trimming pared 1 base from V and 7 bases from J, leaving 10 bases between. CDR3 loop: CASSLDRVGEAFF. DNA of the CDR3: TGTGCCAGCAGTTTAGACAGGGTGGGTGAAGCTTTCTTT.

This clonotype was picked up many times. The V and J genes are TRBV15 and TRBJ1-5, with 7 bases identical to TRBD1. V shed 1 base, J shed 5 bases, and the junction held 11 bases outside the gene matches. This CDR3 spans 17 amino acids. Germline V lookup: CDR1 LNHNV, CDR2 YYDKDF (reference sequence). This CDR3 reads CATSRVSRDSYHQPQHF. In DNA form, the CDR3 reads TGTGCCACCAGCAGAGTCAGCCGGGACAGCTACCATCAGCCCCAGCATTTT.

This clonotype came up a few times. The J gene is TRBJ2-2, the V gene TRBV12-3 or TRBV12-4; D is unclear. Trimming pared 3 bases from V and 2 bases from J, leaving 10 bases between. The CDR3 sequence is 15 residues long. DNA for the CDR3: TGTGCCAGCAGTTTCGAGAGGTTTAACACCGGGGAGCTGTTTTTT. This codes for CASSFERFNTGELFF.

The gene calls are TRBV12-3 or TRBV12-4 and TRBJ2-7, with 7 bases aligning to TRBD1. The junction had 10 bases not matched to a gene; V was cut back by 6 bases and J by 2 bases. This CDR3 comprises 15 residues. The CDR3 region is CASSRHGTVAYEQYF. The DNA of the CDR3 is TGTGCCAGCAGCCGCCATGGGACAGTCGCCTACGAGCAGTACTTC.

This clonotype was seen repeatedly, ten times or more. V and J are TRBV20-1 and TRBJ1-6; 9 nucleotides match TRBD1. The V segment lost 8 bases and the J segment 4 bases; nucleotides outside the gene matches: 3. CDR1 DFQATT and CDR2 SNEGSKA come from the germline V gene (reference sequence). This CDR3 has 13 residues. CDR3 sequence: CSSGQGYNSPLHF. In DNA, the CDR3 is TGCAGTTCGGGACAGGGATATAATTCACCCCTCCACTTT.

The CDR3 spells CASSRPGVWNEQFF. CDR3 sequence (DNA): TGTGCCAGCAGCCGACCCGGGGTTTGGAATGAGCAGTTCTTC. The chain has TRBV27 and TRBJ2-1, with D maybe TRBD2 (5 bases). This CDR3 spans 14 amino acids. CDR1 MNHEY and CDR2 SMNVEV come from the germline V gene (reference sequence). The V and J ends lost 6 bases and 7 bases respectively, with 16 bases between them.

This clonotype has at least ten counts. The V call is TRBV5-1, the J call TRBJ1-5; no clear D. In germline, CDR1 is SGHRS, CDR2 YFSETQ. Trimming left V 4 bases short and J 7 bases short, with 12 bases between. The CDR3 spans 13 residues. The CDR3: CASSLDGFQPQHF. The CDR3 bases are TGCGCCAGCAGCCTGGACGGCTTCCAGCCCCAGCATTTT.

This clonotype was counted at least ten times. V and J are TRBV5-6 and TRBJ2-7, with D possibly matching TRBD2 (5 bases). CDR1 and CDR2 from the germline V gene are SGHDT and YYEEEE. This CDR3 comprises 13 residues. The V gene lost 2 bases and the J gene lost 0 bases, with 6 bases spanning the gap. Here the CDR3 DNA reads TGTGCCAGCAGCTTAGGGAGCTCCTACGAGCAGTACTTC. Amino acids: CASSLGSSYEQYF. Complete variable domain (other parts from reference TRBV5-6 and TRBJ2-7): DAGVTQSPTHLIKTRGQQVTLRCSPKSGHDTVSWYQQALGQGPQFIFQYYEEEERQRGNFPDRFSGHQFPNYSSELNVNALLLGDSALYLCASSLGSSYEQYFGPGTRLTVT.